This T cell receptor beta chain derives from a study of OX40 agonist ivuxolimab in advanced cancers. Turning to the study itself: Hepatocellular carcinoma, melanoma, renal cell or head and neck cancer occurred in dose-escalation patients. Study results and caveats: CD8+ T cells were the subset that, on average, had more expanded clones than CD4+.

Clones were sequenced by immunoSEQ multiplex PCR, and TCRdb holds only the in-frame ones, with some missing. The sample shows more than 40,000 clones, roughly 88% of them seen only once. Notes on this clone: The antigen remains undetermined.

V lost 4 bases and J lost 4, with 15 bases in between. Germline assignment: CDR1 SGHNT and CDR2 YYREEE (reference sequence). This CDR3 comprises 15 residues. The investigators sampled blood at baseline, at cycle 4 day 1, and at cycle 7 day 1. This specimen consisted of CD4+ or CD8+ T cells sorted from blood, obtained in a trial of the OX40 agonist ivuxolimab. The chain combines TRBV5-4 with TRBJ2-1, with D possibly TRBD2 on 6 matching bases. The sequence was obtained from an adult with an advanced solid tumor such as melanoma, head and neck, liver or kidney cancer. CDR3 in DNA: TGTGCCAGCAGCCCGGTGGTGGGGGGTTACAATGAGCAGTTCTTC. Protein sequence: CASSPVVGGYNEQFF.